These 8 T cell receptor beta chains originate from one sample sequenced in a study of beta chain features in type 1 diabetes. Study-level points and caveats: Across all four CD4+ subsets, people with type 1 diabetes showed modestly shorter TCRB CDR3s.

Their recognized antigens are unknown. Investigators reverse transcribed all isolated RNA, so they sequenced expressed TCRB transcripts. The protocol was immunoSEQ multiplex PCR, while the TCRdb copy is restricted to in-frame clones and leaves out a portion. This table has around 260,000 clones, roughly 24% appearing once. What was sequenced was naive CD4+ T cells from blood. All receptors derive from a woman aged 25 to 39 with type 1 diabetes.

This clone appeared a few times. The chain recombines TRBV4-1 with TRBJ1-1; the match to TRBD1 covers 9 bases. The V segment lost 3 bases and the J segment 6 bases; nucleotides outside the gene matches: 8. The germline V gene encodes CDR1 MGHRA and CDR2 YSYEKL. The CDR3 runs to 15 residues. The CDR3 bases are TGCGCCAGCAGCCAGCTGGGACAGGGAAAGGCTGAAGCTTTCTTT. Translation gives CASSQLGQGKAEAFF.

The chain carries TRBV5-1 and TRBJ2-3; D might be TRBD1 (7 bases). The CDR3 is 17 residues long. The V and J ends lost 0 bases and 0 bases respectively, with 14 bases between them. Germline V gene data show CDR1 as SGHRS and CDR2 as YFSETQ. CDR3 in amino acids: CASSLGGTESSTDTQYF. The DNA for the CDR3 is TGCGCCAGCAGCTTGGGCGGGACAGAGTCTAGCACAGATACGCAGTATTTT.

V gene TRBV5-8 combines with J gene TRBJ1-1; 7 nucleotides match TRBD1. Germline V CDR1 and CDR2: SGHTS, YDEGEE. V shed 2 bases and J 4 bases; nucleotides not matched to a gene: 8. The CDR3 loop spans 15 amino acids. The CDR3 loop is CASSFQGGRATEAFF. The CDR3 DNA is TGTGCCAGCAGCTTCCAAGGGGGCCGGGCCACTGAAGCTTTCTTT. Full variable domain (outside the CDR3, taken from reference TRBV5-8 and TRBJ1-1): EAGVTQSPTHLIKTRGQQATLRCSPISGHTSVYWYQQALGLGLQFLLWYDEGEERNRGNFPPRFSGRQFPNYSSELNVNALELEDSALYLCASSFQGGRATEAFFGQGTRLTVV.

The CDR3 DNA sequence: TGTGCCAGCTCACCACCGGCGGGCCACGGATACAATGAGCAGTTCTTC. Its protein is CASSPPAGHGYNEQFF. The J gene is TRBJ2-1, the V gene TRBV18; a possible D gene is TRBD2 (5 bases). V lost 0 bases, J lost 4 bases, and 13 bases lay in between. The length of the CDR3 is 16 residues. Germline V gene sequence: CDR1 KGHSH, CDR2 LQKENI. The full variable domain, rest sourced from reference TRBV18 and TRBJ2-1, is NAGVMQNPRHLVRRRGQEARLRCSPMKGHSHVYWYRQLPEEGLKFMVYLQKENIIDESGMPKERFSAEFPKEGPSILRIQQVVRGDSAAYFCASSPPAGHGYNEQFFGPGTRLTVL.

The J gene is TRBJ2-2, the V gene TRBV5-4; 8 nucleotides agree with TRBD2. The CDR3 extends over 14 amino acids. Germline V gene lookup returns CDR1 SGHNT and CDR2 YYREEE (reference sequence). J gave up 6 bases and V 3 bases, and 4 bases lay outside the gene matches. This CDR3 reads CASSSLAGPGELFF. CDR3 sequence (DNA): TGTGCCAGCAGCTCGTTAGCGGGACCCGGGGAGCTGTTTTTT.

The gene calls are TRBV6-6 and TRBJ2-3; 14 positions agree with TRBD2. V lost 4 bases and J lost 6; bases outside the gene matches: 3. The CDR3 spans 15 residues. Germline CDR1 reads MNHNY; CDR2 reads SVGAGI (reference sequence). CDR3 sequence reads: CASSLGLAGVDTQYF. As DNA, the CDR3 is TGTGCCAGCAGTTTGGGACTAGCGGGAGTGGATACGCAGTATTTT.

This clone came up a few times. V and J are TRBV6-5 and TRBJ1-5, with 9 bases that match TRBD1. Germline V gene sequence: CDR1 MNHEY, CDR2 SVGAGI. This CDR3 has 14 residues. Trimming took 6 bases from V and 8 from J; bases not matched to a gene: 8. In DNA, the CDR3 is TGTGCCAGCAGAGCCGGACAGGGGCTTAAGCCCCAGCATTTT. This gives the protein CASRAGQGLKPQHF.

The DNA for the CDR3 is TGTGCCACCTCCCCAGGGCCTGGGGCCAACGTCCTGACTTTC. The encoded protein is CATSPGPGANVLTF. The rearrangement uses TRBV27 and TRBJ2-6; D is possibly TRBD1 (5 bases). The CDR3 has 14 residues. Germline V CDR1 and CDR2: MNHEY, SMNVEV (reference sequence). The V end was cut by 10 bases, the J end by 2 bases, with 12 bases between.